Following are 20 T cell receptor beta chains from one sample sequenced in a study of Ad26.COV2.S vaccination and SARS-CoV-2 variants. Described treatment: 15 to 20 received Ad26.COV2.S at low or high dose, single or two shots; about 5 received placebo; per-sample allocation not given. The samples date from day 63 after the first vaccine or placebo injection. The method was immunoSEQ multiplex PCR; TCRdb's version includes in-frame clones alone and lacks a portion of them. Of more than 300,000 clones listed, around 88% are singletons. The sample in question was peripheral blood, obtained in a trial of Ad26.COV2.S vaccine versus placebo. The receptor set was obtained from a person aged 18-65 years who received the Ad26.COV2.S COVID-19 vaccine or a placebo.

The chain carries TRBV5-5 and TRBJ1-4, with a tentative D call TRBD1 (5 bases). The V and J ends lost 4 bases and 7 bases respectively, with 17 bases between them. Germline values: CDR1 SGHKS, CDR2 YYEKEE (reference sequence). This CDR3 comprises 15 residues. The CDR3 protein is CASSPWGGGVEKLFF. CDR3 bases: TGTGCCAGCAGCCCCTGGGGCGGGGGGGTTGAAAAACTGTTTTTT.

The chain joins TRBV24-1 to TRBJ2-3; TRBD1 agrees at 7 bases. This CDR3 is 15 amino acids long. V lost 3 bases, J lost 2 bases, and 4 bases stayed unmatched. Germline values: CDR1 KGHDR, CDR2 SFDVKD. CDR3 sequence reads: CATSDTGTVTDTQYF. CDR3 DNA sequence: TGTGCCACCAGTGATACCGGGACAGTCACAGATACGCAGTATTTT.

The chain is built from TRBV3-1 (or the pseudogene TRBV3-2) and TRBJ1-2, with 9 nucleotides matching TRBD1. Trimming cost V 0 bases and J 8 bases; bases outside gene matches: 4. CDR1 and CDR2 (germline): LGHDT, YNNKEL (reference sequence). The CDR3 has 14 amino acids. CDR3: CASSQDGQGRGYTF. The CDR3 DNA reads TGTGCCAGCAGCCAAGACGGACAGGGGAGGGGCTACACCTTC.

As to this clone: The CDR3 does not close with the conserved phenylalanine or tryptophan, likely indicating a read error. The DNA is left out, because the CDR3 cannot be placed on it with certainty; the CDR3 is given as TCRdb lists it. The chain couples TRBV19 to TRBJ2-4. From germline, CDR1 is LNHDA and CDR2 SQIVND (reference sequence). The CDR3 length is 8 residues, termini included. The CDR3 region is CASSIGGI.

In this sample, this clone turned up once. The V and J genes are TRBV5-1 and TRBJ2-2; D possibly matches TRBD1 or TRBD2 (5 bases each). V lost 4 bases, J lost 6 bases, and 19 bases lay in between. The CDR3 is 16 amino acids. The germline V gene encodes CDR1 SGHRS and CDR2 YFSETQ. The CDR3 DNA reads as TGCGCCAGCAGCCGGGGCGGGCAGGTTACAGCCGGGGAGCTGTTTTTT. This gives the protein CASSRGGQVTAGELFF.

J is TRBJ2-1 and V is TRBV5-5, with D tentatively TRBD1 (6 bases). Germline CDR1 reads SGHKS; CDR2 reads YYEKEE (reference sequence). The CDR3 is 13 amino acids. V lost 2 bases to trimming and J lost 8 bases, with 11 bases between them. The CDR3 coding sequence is TGTGCCAGCAGCTTACAGGGTAGGCATGAGCAGTTCTTC. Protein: CASSLQGRHEQFF.

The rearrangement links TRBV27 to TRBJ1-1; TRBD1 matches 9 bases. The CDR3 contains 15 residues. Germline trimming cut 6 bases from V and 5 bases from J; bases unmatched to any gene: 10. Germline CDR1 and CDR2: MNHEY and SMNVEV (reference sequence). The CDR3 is CASSLGQGVWTEAFF. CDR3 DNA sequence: TGTGCCAGCAGCCTGGGACAGGGTGTTTGGACTGAAGCTTTCTTT.

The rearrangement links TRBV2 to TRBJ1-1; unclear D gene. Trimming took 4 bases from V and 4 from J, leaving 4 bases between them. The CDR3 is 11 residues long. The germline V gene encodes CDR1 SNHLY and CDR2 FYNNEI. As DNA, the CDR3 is TGTGCCAGCAGTGTAGGCACTGAAGCTTTCTTT. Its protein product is CASSVGTEAFF.

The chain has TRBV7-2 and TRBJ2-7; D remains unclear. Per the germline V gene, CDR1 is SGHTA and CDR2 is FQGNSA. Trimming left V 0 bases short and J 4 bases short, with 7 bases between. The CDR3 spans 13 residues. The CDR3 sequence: CASSLAPRYEQYF. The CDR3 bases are TGTGCCAGCAGCTTAGCGCCCCGATACGAGCAGTACTTC.

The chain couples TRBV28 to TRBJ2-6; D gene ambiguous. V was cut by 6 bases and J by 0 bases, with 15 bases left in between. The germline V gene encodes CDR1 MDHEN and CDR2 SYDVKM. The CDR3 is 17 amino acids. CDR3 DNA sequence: TGTGCCAGCAGCCAACCTGGACCGTCCTCTGGGGCCAACGTCCTGACTTTC. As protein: CASSQPGPSSGANVLTF. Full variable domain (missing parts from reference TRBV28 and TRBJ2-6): DVKVTQSSRYLVKRTGEKVFLECVQDMDHENMFWYRQDPGLGLRLIYFSYDVKMKEKGDIPEGYSVSREKKERFSLILESASTNQTSMYLCASSQPGPSSGANVLTFGAGSRLTVL.

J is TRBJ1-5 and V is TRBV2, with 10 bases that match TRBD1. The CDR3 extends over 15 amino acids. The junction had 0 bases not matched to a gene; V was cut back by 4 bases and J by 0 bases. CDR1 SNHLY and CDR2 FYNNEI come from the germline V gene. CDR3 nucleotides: TGTGCCAGCAGTGGGGACAGGGGTAGCAATCAGCCCCAGCATTTT. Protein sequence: CASSGDRGSNQPQHF.

The CDR3 nucleotides are TGTGCCAGTACCACCCAGGGGAATCAGCCCCAGCATTTT. This translates into CASTTQGNQPQHF. The chain uses TRBV19 and TRBJ1-5; a weak D match, TRBD1 (6 bases). The germline V gene encodes CDR1 LNHDA and CDR2 SQIVND (reference sequence). V shed 7 bases and J shed 4 bases, with 11 bases lying between them. This CDR3 has 13 residues.

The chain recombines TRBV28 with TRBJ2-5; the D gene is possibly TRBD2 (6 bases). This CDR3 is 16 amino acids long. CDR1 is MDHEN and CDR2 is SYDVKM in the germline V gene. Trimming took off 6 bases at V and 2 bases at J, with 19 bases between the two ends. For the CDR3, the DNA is TGTGCCAGCAGCCCACCCGGGACTCCTAAACAAGAGACCCAGTACTTC. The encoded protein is CASSPPGTPKQETQYF.

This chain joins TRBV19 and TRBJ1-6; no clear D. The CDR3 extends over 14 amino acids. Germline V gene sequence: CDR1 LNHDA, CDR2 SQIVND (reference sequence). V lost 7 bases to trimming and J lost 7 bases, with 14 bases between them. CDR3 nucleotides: TGTGCCAGTAACCTCAACGCGGGGAATTCACCCCTCCACTTT. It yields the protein CASNLNAGNSPLHF.

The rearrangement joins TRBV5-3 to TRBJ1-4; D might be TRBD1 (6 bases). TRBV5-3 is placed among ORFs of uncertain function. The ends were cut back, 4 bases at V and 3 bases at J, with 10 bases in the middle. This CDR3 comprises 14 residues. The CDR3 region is CARSPGHSNEKLFF. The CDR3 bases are TGTGCCAGAAGCCCGGGACATTCTAATGAAAAACTGTTTTTT.

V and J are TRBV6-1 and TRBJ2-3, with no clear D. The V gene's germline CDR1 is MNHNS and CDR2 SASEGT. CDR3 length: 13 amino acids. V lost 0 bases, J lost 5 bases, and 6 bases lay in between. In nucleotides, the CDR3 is TGTGCCAGCAGTGAAGCGGTTGGAGATACGCAGTATTTT. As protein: CASSEAVGDTQYF.

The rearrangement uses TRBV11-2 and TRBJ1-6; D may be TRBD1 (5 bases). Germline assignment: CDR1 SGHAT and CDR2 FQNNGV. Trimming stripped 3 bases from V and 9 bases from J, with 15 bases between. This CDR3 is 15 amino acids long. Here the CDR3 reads CASSLGRLLSSPLHF. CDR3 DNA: TGTGCCAGCAGCTTGGGACGTTTGTTGAGTTCACCCCTCCACTTT.

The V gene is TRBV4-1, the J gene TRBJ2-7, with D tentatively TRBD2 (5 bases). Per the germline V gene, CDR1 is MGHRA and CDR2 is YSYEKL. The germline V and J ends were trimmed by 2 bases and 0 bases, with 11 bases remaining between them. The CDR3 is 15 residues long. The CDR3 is CASSQPRVGSYEQYF. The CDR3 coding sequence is TGCGCCAGCAGCCAACCGAGGGTCGGCTCCTACGAGCAGTACTTC.

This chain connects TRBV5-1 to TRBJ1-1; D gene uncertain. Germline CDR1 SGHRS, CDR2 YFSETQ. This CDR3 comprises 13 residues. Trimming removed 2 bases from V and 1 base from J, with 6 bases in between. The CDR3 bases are TGCGCCAGCAGCTTTGATGGGAACACTGAAGCTTTCTTT. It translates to CASSFDGNTEAFF.

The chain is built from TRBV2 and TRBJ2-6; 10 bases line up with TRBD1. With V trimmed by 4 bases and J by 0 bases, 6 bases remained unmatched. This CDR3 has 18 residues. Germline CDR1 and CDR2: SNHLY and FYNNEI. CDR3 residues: CASSVRGQGFSGANVLTF. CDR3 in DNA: TGTGCCAGCAGTGTAAGGGGACAGGGGTTCTCTGGGGCCAACGTCCTGACTTTC.